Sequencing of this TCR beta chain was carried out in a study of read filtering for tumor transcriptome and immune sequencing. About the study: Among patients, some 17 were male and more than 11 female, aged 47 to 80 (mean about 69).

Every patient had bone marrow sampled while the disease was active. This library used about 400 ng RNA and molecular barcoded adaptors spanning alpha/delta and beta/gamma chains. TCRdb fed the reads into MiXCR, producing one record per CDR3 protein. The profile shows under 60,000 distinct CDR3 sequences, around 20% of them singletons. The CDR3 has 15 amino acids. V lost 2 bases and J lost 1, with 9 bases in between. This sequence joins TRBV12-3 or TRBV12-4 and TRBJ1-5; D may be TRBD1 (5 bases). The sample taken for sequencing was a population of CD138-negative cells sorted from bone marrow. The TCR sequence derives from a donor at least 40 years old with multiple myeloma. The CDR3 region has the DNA TGTGCCAGCAGTTTATCCGGGGGAAGCAATCAGCCCCAGCATTTT. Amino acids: CASSLSGGSNQPQHF.